This TCR beta chain was captured by sequencing in a study of OX40 agonist ivuxolimab in advanced cancers. Across the study: Eligibility admitted prior anti-PD-1, anti-PD-L1 or anti-CTLA-4 therapy; 35% to 40% had some.

TCRdb's copy holds only in-frame clones and misses some; the assay was immunoSEQ multiplex PCR. The table has 70,000 to 75,000 clones, about 86% seen once; the top ten hold around 2.8%. This clonotype was obtained from an adult with an advanced solid tumor such as melanoma, head and neck, liver or kidney cancer. The sequencing used CD4+ or CD8+ T cells sorted from blood, collected in a trial of the OX40 agonist ivuxolimab.

The CDR3 DNA is TGTGCCAGCAGCAAGACAGGGGTCGGCTACACCTTC. The encoded protein is CASSKTGVGYTF. The chain has TRBV13 and TRBJ1-2; 8 bases fit TRBD1. Germline values: CDR1 PRHDT, CDR2 FYEKMQ (reference sequence). J lost 8 bases, V lost 5 bases, and 4 bases had no gene match. The CDR3 has 12 amino acids.